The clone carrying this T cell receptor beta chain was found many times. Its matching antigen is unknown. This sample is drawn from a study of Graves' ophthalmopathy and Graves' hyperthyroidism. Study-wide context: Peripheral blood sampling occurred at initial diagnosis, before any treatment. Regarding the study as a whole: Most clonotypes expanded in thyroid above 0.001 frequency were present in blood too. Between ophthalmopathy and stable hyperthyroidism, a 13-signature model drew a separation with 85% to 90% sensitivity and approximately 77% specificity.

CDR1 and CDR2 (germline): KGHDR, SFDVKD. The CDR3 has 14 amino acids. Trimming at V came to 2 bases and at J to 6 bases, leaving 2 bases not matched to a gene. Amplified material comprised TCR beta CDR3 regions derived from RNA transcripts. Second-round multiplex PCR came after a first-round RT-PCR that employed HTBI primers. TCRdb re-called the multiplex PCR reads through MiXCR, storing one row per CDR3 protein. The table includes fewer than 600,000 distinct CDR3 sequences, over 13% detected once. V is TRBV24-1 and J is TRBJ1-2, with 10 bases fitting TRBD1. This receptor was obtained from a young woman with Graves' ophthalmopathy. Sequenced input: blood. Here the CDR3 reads CATSDWTGGHGYTF. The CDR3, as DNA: TGTGCCACCAGTGATTGGACAGGGGGACATGGCTACACCTTC.